The clone carrying this T cell receptor beta chain showed up just a few times. These data originate in a study of blood T cell repertoires in COVID-19. For the study at large: Both acute and convalescent COVID-19 samples were obtained from the United States, Italy and Spain.

Source study methods: Estimation of nucleated cell counts relied on the amplification of reference gene primers. This table comes from immunoSEQ multiplex PCR, and its TCRdb copy is limited to in-frame clones, with some not included. That table gives V, J and clone size, and the DNA gave D and trimming. The sample lists more than 200,000 clones; about 83% were seen once. Per the germline V gene, CDR1 is LNHDA and CDR2 is SQIVND (reference sequence). The CDR3 is 15 residues long. V lost 5 bases to trimming and J lost 2 bases; unmatched junction nucleotides: 6. This chain links TRBV19 with TRBJ1-5; 7 nucleotides line up with TRBD1. The clonotype comes from a man aged 35-49 years with active or convalescent COVID-19. Sequenced: peripheral blood. CDR3 bases: TGTGCCAGTAGTCCGCAGGGGGTGCGCAATCAGCCCCAGCATTTT. Translated: CASSPQGVRNQPQHF.